This T cell receptor beta chain came from a study of T cell responses to AZD1222 COVID-19 vaccine. The method was immunoSEQ multiplex PCR; TCRdb's version includes in-frame clones alone and lacks a portion of them. The sample shows 200,000 or so clones, roughly 93% of them seen only once. This clonotype was obtained from an adult in good health. Here the sequenced sample was peripheral blood, taken on day 0 of AZD1222 vaccination.

The CDR3 DNA sequence: TGCGCCAGCAGCCATGAACAGGGGGCGCGCAGGGAGCTGTTTTTT. Translating gives CASSHEQGARRELFF. The V and J genes are TRBV4-3 and TRBJ2-2; 9 bases map to TRBD1. Germline V lookup: CDR1 LGHNA, CDR2 YSLEER. Trimming cost V 3 bases and J 9 bases; bases outside gene matches: 8. The CDR3 has 15 residues.